Listed here are 15 T cell receptor beta chains from one sample, sequenced in a study of regulatory T cells in long-lasting Graves disease. Time point reported: persistent/refractory GD, antithyroid drugs over 5 years with positive TRAb. PBMC RNA was the source of the TCR library. Library construction for TCR beta used iRepertoire HTBI primers and Arm-PCR of CDR3 regions. A single record per CDR3 protein comes from TCRdb applying MiXCR to the multiplex PCR reads. Of about 290,000 distinct CDR3 sequences in the sample, around 21% were seen once. The sequencing here drew on peripheral blood mononuclear cells (PBMCs), taken when the disease was refractory, from a patient treated with antithyroid drugs. The receptors here all came from a female donor with Graves disease.

V gene TRBV3-2 combines with J gene TRBJ1-2. TRBV3-2 is a known pseudogene. The CDR3 loop spans 14 amino acids. The CDR3 nucleotides are TGTGCCAGCTACCCCTCCCGCGAATACTATGGCTACACCTTC. Amino acid sequence: CASYPSREYYGYTF.

This clonotype was picked up many times. The gene calls are TRBV28 and TRBJ1-1, with 8 bases identical to TRBD1. The CDR3 consists of 16 residues. Germline-derived CDR1 and CDR2 are MDHEN and SYDVKM. V shed 2 bases and J 7 bases; nucleotides not matched to a gene: 12. The CDR3 loop reads CASSLATTGGSSEAFF. DNA of the CDR3: TGTGCCAGCAGTTTAGCCACTACAGGGGGAAGCAGTGAAGCTTTCTTT.

Points on this clonotype: This may come from a read error, since a much larger clone is one base off. The chain links TRBV6-1 to TRBJ1-1; unclear D gene. This CDR3 has 14 amino acids. Per the germline V gene, CDR1 is MNHNS and CDR2 is SASEGT. V lost 7 bases to trimming and J lost 3 bases, with 15 bases between them. The CDR3: CASNLQREHTEAFF. The DNA for the CDR3 is TGTGCCAGCAACTTACAGAGGGAGCACACTGAAGCTTTCTTT.

V gene TRBV30 combines with J gene TRBJ2-7; no firm D call. CDR3 length equals 11 residues. V was shortened by 4 bases and J by 5 bases, with 9 bases between the two germline ends. CDR1 GTSNPN and CDR2 SVGIG come from the germline V gene (reference sequence). CDR3 sequence: CAWNSAHEQYF. In DNA, the CDR3 is TGTGCCTGGAACTCTGCGCACGAGCAGTACTTC.

In this sample, this clonotype turned up a few times. The V call is TRBV4-1, the J call TRBJ2-5, with TRBD1 identical over 8 bases. The V gene end was trimmed by 2 bases and the J gene end by 4 bases; junction bases not matched to a gene: 3. Germline CDR1 reads MGHRA; CDR2 reads YSYEKL. There are 14 residues in the CDR3. The CDR3 DNA reads TGCGCCAGCAGCCAACGACAGGGGACAGAGACCCAGTACTTC. Amino acids: CASSQRQGTETQYF.

There are many counts of this clonotype. V is TRBV28 and J is TRBJ2-5; 8 nucleotides align to TRBD1. Trimming removed 5 bases from V and 1 base from J; junction bases left unmatched: 3. The length of the CDR3 is 14 residues. Germline CDR1 reads MDHEN; CDR2 reads SYDVKM. Here the CDR3 reads CASSLDRGQETQYF. CDR3 sequence (DNA): TGTGCCAGCAGTCTCGACAGGGGCCAAGAGACCCAGTACTTC.

This sequence joins TRBV5-4 and TRBJ2-1; D unresolved. The CDR3 extends over 16 amino acids. Trimming took 2 bases from V and 0 from J, leaving 12 bases between them. Germline CDR1 SGHNT, CDR2 YYREEE (reference sequence). The CDR3 DNA reads TGTGCCAGCAGCTTAAATTCTGGACCCTCCTACAATGAGCAGTTCTTC. It is translated as CASSLNSGPSYNEQFF.

This clonotype was counted between two and nine times. V usage is TRBV6-1 and J usage is TRBJ2-5; 8 bases match TRBD2. The CDR3 is 14 amino acids. Germline assignment: CDR1 MNHNS and CDR2 SASEGT. Trimming at V came to 7 bases and at J to 5 bases, leaving 9 bases not matched to a gene. The CDR3 DNA reads TGTGCCAGCACCTCTGGCGGGAGGTCGGAGACCCAGTACTTC. This encodes CASTSGGRSETQYF.

There are a few counts of this clonotype. The V and J genes are TRBV6-8 and TRBJ2-5; the match to TRBD2 covers 10 bases. The germline V gene has CDR1 MNHGY and CDR2 SAAAGT. Trimming cost V 6 bases and J 4 bases; bases outside gene matches: 8. This CDR3 contains 15 residues. The CDR3 sequence: CASRESGRAPETQYF. CDR3 bases: TGTGCCAGCAGAGAAAGCGGGAGGGCGCCAGAGACCCAGTACTTC.

This clonotype has only a few counts. V usage is TRBV7-2 and J usage is TRBJ1-1; 7 bases agree with TRBD1. The trim removed 3 bases at V and 1 base at J, leaving 2 bases unmatched. The CDR3 extends over 14 amino acids. Germline V gene sequence: CDR1 SGHTA, CDR2 FQGNSA. The CDR3 DNA is TGTGCCAGCAGCTTTACAGGGGAGAACACTGAAGCTTTCTTT. It encodes CASSFTGENTEAFF.

This clonotype was counted at least ten times. The rearrangement joins TRBV3-1 to TRBJ1-1; 7 nucleotides align to TRBD1. Looked up from germline, CDR1 is LGHDT and CDR2 is YNNKEL (reference sequence). The CDR3 is 14 amino acids. Unmatched junction bases numbered 5, after V lost 3 bases and J lost 4 bases. DNA for the CDR3: TGTGCCAGCAGCCATCGAAGGGGGCGCACTGAAGCTTTCTTT. Translated: CASSHRRGRTEAFF.

The rearrangement uses TRBV19 and TRBJ2-1; 7 nucleotides align to TRBD2. CDR1 and CDR2 from the germline V gene are LNHDA and SQIVND (reference sequence). V lost 3 bases, J lost 4 bases, and 9 bases stayed unmatched. The length of the CDR3 is 16 residues. In DNA form, the CDR3 reads TGTGCCAGTAGTATCAGCGGGGCCACTCGGTACAATGAGCAGTTCTTC. Residues: CASSISGATRYNEQFF. Together with reference TRBV19 and TRBJ2-1, the CDR3 gives the full variable domain: DGGITQSPKYLFRKEGQNVTLSCEQNLNHDAMYWYRQDPGQGLRLIYYSQIVNDFQKGDIAEGYSVSREKKESFPLTVTSAQKNPTAFYLCASSISGATRYNEQFFGPGTRLTVL.

This clonotype was observed a few times. The chain has TRBV10-3 and TRBJ2-2; D may be TRBD2 (7 bases). CDR3 length: 14 residues. The V end was cut by 11 bases, the J end by 6 bases, with 19 bases between. CDR1 and CDR2 from the germline V gene are ENHRY and SYGVKD. This chain's CDR3 is CAYKEGRGPGELFF. The CDR3 coding sequence is TGTGCCTATAAGGAGGGGCGGGGGCCCGGGGAGCTGTTTTTT.

A few counts support this clonotype. This chain connects TRBV12-3 or TRBV12-4 to TRBJ2-5; 7 bases map to TRBD2. V lost 6 bases to trimming and J lost 7 bases; unmatched junction nucleotides: 17. The CDR3 has 16 residues. The CDR3 DNA reads TGTGCCAGCAGGGGACGACTCGCGGGAGAGTCTGTGACCCAGTACTTC. It encodes CASRGRLAGESVTQYF.

CDR3 loop: CASSSASLRTETQYF. CDR3 nucleotides: TGTGCCAGCAGTTCAGCCTCCTTGAGGACCGAGACCCAGTACTTC. This rearrangement joins TRBV27 to TRBJ2-5; D is unclear. Germline CDR1 and CDR2: MNHEY and SMNVEV (reference sequence). CDR3 length: 15 amino acids. Trimming shortened V by 4 bases and J by 5 bases, and 17 bases separated the two germline ends.